Listed below are T cell receptor beta chains from one sample, sequenced in a study of blood T cell repertoires in COVID-19. Profiling relied on immunoSEQ multiplex PCR, and the TCRdb table lists in-frame clones only, not all of them. Here the sample spans around 290,000 clones, approximately 86% being singletons. Sequencing input: peripheral blood. The receptors come from a woman aged 70 to 79 with COVID-19, enrolled during active disease. Both conserved end residues are part of each CDR3. D genes are given only for firm matches. Clone size, where shown, is once, few, many, or a class for clones that have expanded.

.,.,TRBV2,TRBJ1-2,TGTGCCAGCAGTGAAAGGTGGGGAGACCGAAGTGGCTACACCTTC,CASSERWGDRSGYTF
.,TRBD2,TRBV7-9,TRBJ2-3,TGTGCCAGCAGCCACGGACTAGCGGGGGCCGCGAGCACAGATACGCAGTATTTT,CASSHGLAGAASTDTQYF
.,.,TRBV19,TRBJ1-1,TGTGCCAGTAGACTGGGAGGGAACACTGAAGCTTTCTTT,CASRLGGNTEAFF
.,.,TRBV5-1,TRBJ2-7,TGCGCCAGCAGCCCCCGTCCGGAGTACTACGAGCAGTACTTC,CASSPRPEYYEQYF
.,TRBD1,TRBV27,TRBJ1-2,TGTGCCAGCAGTCGACAGGGAATACAGGGCTACACCTTC,CASSRQGIQGYTF
.,TRBD1,TRBV6-5,TRBJ2-3,TGTGCCAGCACCACAGGGGGCGCCGGGACAGATACGCAGTATTTT,CASTTGGAGTDTQYF
.,.,TRBV24-1,TRBJ2-3,TGTGCCACCAGTGACAGGGTCACAGATACGCAGTATTTT,CATSDRVTDTQYF
.,TRBD1,TRBV18,TRBJ2-7,TGTGCCAGCTCACCAGGAAGGGACAGGGCAAACGAGCAGTACTTC,CASSPGRDRANEQYF
.,TRBD2,TRBV19,TRBJ2-1,TGTGCCAGTAGTATCGTAGCGGGGGGACCTTACAATGAGCAGTTCTTC,CASSIVAGGPYNEQFF
many,.,TRBV9,TRBJ2-7,TGTGCCAGCAGCGTAGTCCAGGGAGGTCAGGAAAGCCTAAACTTC,CASSVVQGGQESLNF
.,.,TRBV7-2,TRBJ2-7,TGTGCCAGCAGCCCGGGTTGGGAGCAGTACTTC,CASSPGWEQYF
.,.,TRBV7-8,TRBJ2-3,TGTGCCAGCAGCCAGGGGTTTCTAAGCACAGATACGCAGTATTTT,CASSQGFLSTDTQYF
.,.,TRBV6-5,TRBJ2-1,TGTGCCAGCAGTTACTCGACAGTAGGAGACAATGAGCAGTTCTTC,CASSYSTVGDNEQFF
few,.,TRBV5-6,TRBJ1-2,TGTGCCAGCAGCTTGGCCGCGGTCCAAAGGAGCTACACCTTC,CASSLAAVQRSYTF
.,TRBD2,TRBV12-3/TRBV12-4,TRBJ2-5,TGTGCCAGCAGTTTCACTAGCGGGGGGGCCAAGTACTTC,CASSFTSGGAKYF
once,.,TRBV2,TRBJ2-7,TGTGCCAGCACCCAACAGTCCGAGCAGTACTTC,CASTQQSEQYF
.,.,TRBV18,TRBJ2-7,TGTGCCAGCTCACCCCTCCAGGGAAACGAGCAGTACTTC,CASSPLQGNEQYF
.,TRBD1,TRBV5-1,TRBJ1-1,TGCGCCAGCAGCGACACCTGGACAGGGGTGAGCACTGAAGCTTTCTTT,CASSDTWTGVSTEAFF
.,TRBD2,TRBV7-9,TRBJ2-3,TGTGCCATCTACCTGGGGGGGGATACGCAGTATTTT,CAIYLGGDTQYF
once,TRBD1,TRBV27,TRBJ1-4,TGTGCCAGCAGTTTATGGGGACAGAATGAAAAACTGTTTTTT,CASSLWGQNEKLFF
.,.,TRBV5-1,TRBJ1-4,TGCGCCAGCAGCGTGACAGGCGCGGTCGAAAAACTGTTTTTT,CASSVTGAVEKLFF
.,TRBD2,TRBV10-1,TRBJ2-3,TGCGCCAGCAGTGCGACTAGCGGGACGGATACGCAGTATTTT,CASSATSGTDTQYF
.,TRBD1,TRBV9,TRBJ2-7,TGTGCCAGCAGCGTAGACGGGGGACAGGGGTTCTACGAGCAGTACTTC,CASSVDGGQGFYEQYF
once,TRBD2,TRBV10-3,TRBJ2-5,TGTGCCATCAGTGAACGGCGGGGGGCCTGGGAGACCCAGTACTTC,CAISERRGAWETQYF
.,TRBD1,TRBV6-6,TRBJ1-5,TGTGCCAGCAGCCGTCCAGGGGGCGATCAGCCCCAGCATTTT,CASSRPGGDQPQHF
.,.,TRBV6-1,TRBJ1-5,TGTGCCAGCAGTGAAGAGTTTGCTGTGTCAGGAGGGCAGCCCCAGCATTTT,CASSEEFAVSGGQPQHF
.,.,TRBV30,TRBJ2-5,TGTGCCTGGACAGGGGGGTGGGGAGAGACCCAGTACTTC,CAWTGGWGETQYF
.,.,TRBV5-1,TRBJ2-2,TGCGCCAGCAGCTTGGGCAGAAACACCGGGGAGCTGTTTTTT,CASSLGRNTGELFF
.,TRBD2,TRBV27,TRBJ2-1,TGTGCCAGCAGTTTAGGGACTAGCGGGGGTATCAATGAGCAGTTCTTC,CASSLGTSGGINEQFF
.,.,TRBV30,TRBJ2-1,TGTGCCTGGACCCGGGATTCCTCCTTTGCCGATGAGCAGTTCTTC,CAWTRDSSFADEQFF
.,TRBD2,TRBV29-1,TRBJ2-3,TGCAGCGTTGAGGCTAGCGGGATTAGCACAGATACGCAGTATTTT,CSVEASGISTDTQYF
.,.,TRBV6-5,TRBJ1-1,TGTGCCAGCTTACAGCCTTTCACTGAAGCTTTCTTT,CASLQPFTEAFF
.,.,TRBV19,TRBJ1-2,TGTGCCAGTAGTATTGAGGAACTTGAGGGCTACACCTTC,CASSIEELEGYTF
.,TRBD2,TRBV11-2,TRBJ2-3,TGTGCCAGCAGCCTGGGACTAGTAGCAGATACGCAGTATTTT,CASSLGLVADTQYF
.,TRBD1,TRBV27,TRBJ1-2,TGTGCCAGCAGTCCCGGGACAGGGATTAACTATGGCTACACCTTC,CASSPGTGINYGYTF
.,TRBD1,TRBV4-3,TRBJ1-4,TGCGCCAGCAGCCAAGATCAGGGGGCGCCTCTAAAACTGTTTTTT,CASSQDQGAPLKLFF
once,.,TRBV4-1,TRBJ1-1,TGCGCCAGCAGCCTGGGGACAAAGGTGTACACTGAAGCTTTCTTT,CASSLGTKVYTEAFF
.,TRBD1,TRBV12-5,TRBJ1-5,TGTGCTAGTGGTTTGGACCGTCCTATAGGGGACAGGGGGTCCAACCAGCCCCAGCATTTT,CASGLDRPIGDRGSNQPQHF
.,TRBD1,TRBV19,TRBJ1-2,TGTGCCAGTAGTATAAGTCAGGGGGCGCAAATTGGCTACACCTTC,CASSISQGAQIGYTF
.,TRBD2,TRBV27,TRBJ2-1,TGTGCCAGCAGGACTGGACTAGCGGGTGAGCAGTTCTTC,CASRTGLAGEQFF
.,TRBD1,TRBV11-2,TRBJ2-3,TGTGCCAGCAGCTTAGGAGGGGGCGCAGATACGCAGTATTTT,CASSLGGGADTQYF
.,.,TRBV24-1,TRBJ1-3,TGTGCCACAAGCGGGGCTGGAAACACCATATATTTT,CATSGAGNTIYF
.,TRBD2,TRBV7-9,TRBJ2-3,TGTGCCAGCAGCTTTCCCACTAGCGGGGACACAGATACGCAGTATTTT,CASSFPTSGDTDTQYF
.,TRBD1,TRBV6-6,TRBJ2-3,TGTGCCAGCAGTTACTCGGGACAGGGAACAGATACGCAGTATTTT,CASSYSGQGTDTQYF
.,.,TRBV12-3/TRBV12-4,TRBJ1-1,TGTGCCAGCAGCCCGGAGGGGACTGAAGCTTTCTTT,CASSPEGTEAFF
.,TRBD1,TRBV6-1,TRBJ1-1,TGTGCCAGCAGTGAACAGACAGGGGGCTACACTGAAGCTTTCTTT,CASSEQTGGYTEAFF
.,.,TRBV6-5,TRBJ1-5,TGTGCCAGCCTGAAGGGGAGGGTTCAGCCCCAGCATTTT,CASLKGRVQPQHF
.,.,TRBV24-1,TRBJ2-7,TGTGCCACCAGTGACCCCCGGACAGAGGGAACGATGCAGTACTTC,CATSDPRTEGTMQYF
.,.,TRBV10-3,TRBJ1-2,TGTGCCATCAGTGAGTCCGGCAGGGAAGGGGGCTACACCTTC,CAISESGREGGYTF
.,TRBD1,TRBV27,TRBJ2-1,TGTGCCAGCAGTTACGGGGACAGCTACAATGAGCAGTTCTTC,CASSYGDSYNEQFF
.,TRBD1,TRBV27,TRBJ1-4,TGTGCCAGCTGGAAGAAGGGGACAGGGGTATTAGCTAATGAAAAACTGTTTTTT,CASWKKGTGVLANEKLFF
.,.,TRBV9,TRBJ2-7,TGTGCCAGCAGCGTAGCTACCCGCGGGGAATACTACGAGCAGTACTTC,CASSVATRGEYYEQYF
.,.,TRBV5-1,TRBJ2-5,TGCGCCAGCAGCTTGGGGGCGGGGAGCCAAGAGACCCAGTACTTC,CASSLGAGSQETQYF